This TCR beta chain was profiled in a study of blood T cells in healthy people across ages. Concerning this clonotype itself: Its target is unknown. One end of the junction varies from germline; a read error may be responsible.

CDR1 MNHEY and CDR2 SVGEGT come from the germline V gene. The CDR3 consists of 14 residues. A second PCR, run for about 7 to 12 cycles, used a sample-barcoded 5' primer plus a J-beta primer mix. TCRdb re-derived calls from the 5' RACE reads in MiXCR, one entry per CDR3 protein. The sample carries around 1,900,000 distinct CDR3 sequences, 30% to 40% recorded once. Study results and limitations: Because donor CMV status was unknown, expanded clonotype changes were possibly confounded. Versus aged donors, long-lived donors had higher diversity and more naive CD4+ cells.

V and J are TRBV6-2 or TRBV6-3 and TRBJ2-7; tentatively, D is TRBD2 (6 bases). The specimen sequenced was blood. This TCR derives from a human donor in good health. DNA for the CDR3: TGTGTCAGCGCCAACGGGCGGGGAATCGACGAGCAGTACTTC. Its translation: CVSANGRGIDEQYF.